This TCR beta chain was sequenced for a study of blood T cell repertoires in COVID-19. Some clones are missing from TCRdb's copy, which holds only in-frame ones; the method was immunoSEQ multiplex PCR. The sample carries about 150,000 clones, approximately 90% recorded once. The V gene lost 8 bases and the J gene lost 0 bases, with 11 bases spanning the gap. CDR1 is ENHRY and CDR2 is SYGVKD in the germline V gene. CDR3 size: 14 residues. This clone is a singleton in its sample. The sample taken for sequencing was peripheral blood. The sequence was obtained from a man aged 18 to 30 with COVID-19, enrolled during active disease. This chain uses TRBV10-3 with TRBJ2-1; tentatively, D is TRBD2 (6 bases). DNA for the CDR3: TGTGCCATCGCCCAGCGGGTCTCCTACAATGAGCAGTTCTTC. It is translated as CAIAQRVSYNEQFF.